This T cell receptor (beta chain) was documented in a study of PD-L1 blockade in urothelial cancer. Study as a whole: Patients had received 0 to 3 prior chemotherapy regimens. Blood was analyzed 3 weeks (second dose) and 6 weeks after treatment start. Median blood clonality was approximately 0.08, with more than 75,000 unique TCRs.

Into every PCR, synthetic TCR analog templates were spiked. Method: immunoSEQ multiplex PCR; TCRdb's copy keeps in-frame clones and lacks some. The sample includes 65,000 to 85,000 clones, around 93% of them seen just once. Time point: peripheral blood 6 weeks after treatment start. Germline CDR1 is SNHLY and CDR2 is FYNNEI. V lost 2 bases and J lost 2, with 7 bases in between. The CDR3 has 14 amino acids. The source of this sequence is a woman of 80 years or more with urothelial cancer. The chain recombines TRBV2 with TRBJ2-1; possibly TRBD1 for D (6 bases). The specimen was PBMCs, collected around atezolizumab (anti-PD-L1) treatment. The DNA for the CDR3 is TGTGCCAGCAGTGAAAGGACAGCCTACAATGAGCAGTTCTTC. Amino acids: CASSERTAYNEQFF. Full variable domain (rest looked up from reference TRBV2 and TRBJ2-1): EPEVTQTPSHQVTQMGQEVILRCVPISNHLYFYWYRQILGQKVEFLVSFYNNEISEKSEIFDDQFSVERPDGSNFTLKIRSTKLEDSAMYFCASSERTAYNEQFFGPGTRLTVL.